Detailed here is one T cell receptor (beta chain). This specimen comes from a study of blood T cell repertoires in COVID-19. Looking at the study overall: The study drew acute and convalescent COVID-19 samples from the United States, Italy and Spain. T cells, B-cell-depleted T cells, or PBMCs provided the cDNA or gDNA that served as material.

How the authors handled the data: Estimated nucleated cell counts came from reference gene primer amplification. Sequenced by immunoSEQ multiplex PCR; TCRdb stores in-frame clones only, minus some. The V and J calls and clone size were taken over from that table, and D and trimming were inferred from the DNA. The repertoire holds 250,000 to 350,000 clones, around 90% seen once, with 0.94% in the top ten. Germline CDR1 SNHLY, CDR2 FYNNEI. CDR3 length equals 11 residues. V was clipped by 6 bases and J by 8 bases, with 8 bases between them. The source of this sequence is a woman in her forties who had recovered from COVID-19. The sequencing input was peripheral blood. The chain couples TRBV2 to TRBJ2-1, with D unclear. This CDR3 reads CASRQSYEQFF. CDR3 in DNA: TGTGCCAGCAGGCAGTCCTATGAGCAGTTCTTC. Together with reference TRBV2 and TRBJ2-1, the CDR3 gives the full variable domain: EPEVTQTPSHQVTQMGQEVILRCVPISNHLYFYWYRQILGQKVEFLVSFYNNEISEKSEIFDDQFSVERPDGSNFTLKIRSTKLEDSAMYFCASRQSYEQFFGPGTRLTVL.